The clone carrying this T cell receptor (beta chain) was recorded many times. The sample comes from a study of identical twins. Germline V gene lookup returns CDR1 SQVTM and CDR2 ANQGSEA. Trimming removed 4 bases at V and 0 bases at J, with 16 bases between. CDR3 size: 16 residues. TCRdb itself ran the 5' RACE reads through MiXCR, one entry per CDR3 protein. The sample lists hundreds of thousands of distinct CDR3 sequences, around 8.6% seen once, with 0.98% in the top ten. The sample also formed part of further work on yellow fever vaccine responses in identical twins.

The genes are TRBV29-1 and TRBJ2-4; D unresolved. This clonotype originated in a woman in her late teens or twenties in good health. Sequencing was done on a sample of PBMCs. In nucleotides, the CDR3 is TGCAGCGTTGTTCCTTACAGTCCCCTAGCCAAAAACATTCAGTACTTC. Amino acid sequence: CSVVPYSPLAKNIQYF.